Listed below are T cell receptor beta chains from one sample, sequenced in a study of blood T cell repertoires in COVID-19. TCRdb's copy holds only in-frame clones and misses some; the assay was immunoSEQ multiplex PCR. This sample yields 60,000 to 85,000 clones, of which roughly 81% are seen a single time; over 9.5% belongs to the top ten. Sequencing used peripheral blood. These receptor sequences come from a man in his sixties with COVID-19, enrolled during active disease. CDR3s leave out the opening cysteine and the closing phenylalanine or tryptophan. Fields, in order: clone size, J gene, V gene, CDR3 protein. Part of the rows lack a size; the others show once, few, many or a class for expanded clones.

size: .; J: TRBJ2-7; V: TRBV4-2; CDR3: ASSQTGESYEQY
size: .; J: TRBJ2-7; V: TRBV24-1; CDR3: ATSDSRLADYEQY
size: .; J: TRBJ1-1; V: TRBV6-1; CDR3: ASSDGWTSGTGFRNTEAF
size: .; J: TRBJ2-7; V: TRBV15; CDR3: ATSSGVGAGTGRYEQY
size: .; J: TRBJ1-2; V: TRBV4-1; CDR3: ASSPAQGEYGYT
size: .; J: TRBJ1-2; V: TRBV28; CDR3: ASSLQHDPYGYT
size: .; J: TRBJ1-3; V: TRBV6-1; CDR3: ASSELLPLNGNTIY
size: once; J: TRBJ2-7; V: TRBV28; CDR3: ASSRRPGGLSSYEQY
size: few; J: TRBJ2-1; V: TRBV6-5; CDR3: ASSRLDGEQF
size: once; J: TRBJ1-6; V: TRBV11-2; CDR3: ASSPDGSSYNSPLH
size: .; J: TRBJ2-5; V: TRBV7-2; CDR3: ASSTGQGASETQY
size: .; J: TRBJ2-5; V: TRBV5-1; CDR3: ASTRGGRVPQETQY
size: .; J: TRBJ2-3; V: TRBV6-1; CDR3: ASSEQATDTQY
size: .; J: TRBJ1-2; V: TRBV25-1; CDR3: ASSESADYGYT
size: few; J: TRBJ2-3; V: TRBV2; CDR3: ASTVDSSTDTQY
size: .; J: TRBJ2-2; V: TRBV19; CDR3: ASTITGGATGELF
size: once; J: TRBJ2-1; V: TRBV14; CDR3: ASSQGQYNEQF
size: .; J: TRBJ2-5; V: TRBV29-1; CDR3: SVVSSGEETQY
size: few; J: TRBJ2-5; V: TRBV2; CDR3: ASSLSGLQETQY
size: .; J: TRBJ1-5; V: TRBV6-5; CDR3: ASSYDRNNQPQH
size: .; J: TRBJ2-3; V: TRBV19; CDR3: ASTQEARGTDTQY
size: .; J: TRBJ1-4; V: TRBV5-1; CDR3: ASSGGTGEGEKLF
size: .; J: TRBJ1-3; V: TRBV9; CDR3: ASSVEGGSSGNTIY
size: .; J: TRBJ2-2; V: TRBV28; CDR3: ASSFPPNTGELF
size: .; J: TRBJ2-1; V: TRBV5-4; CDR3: ASSQGQSSYNEQF
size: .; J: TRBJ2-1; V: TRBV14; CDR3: ASSQAGGRNSYNEQF
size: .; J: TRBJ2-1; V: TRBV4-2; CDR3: ASSQEVIFAGGYNEQF
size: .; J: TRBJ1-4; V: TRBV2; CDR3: ASSLGGGNEKLF
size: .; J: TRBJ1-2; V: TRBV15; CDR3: ATSRLDTDYGYT
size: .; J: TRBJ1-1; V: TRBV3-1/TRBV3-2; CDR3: ASRRDSDRPEAF
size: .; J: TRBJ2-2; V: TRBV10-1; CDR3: ASNPGLAGTGELF
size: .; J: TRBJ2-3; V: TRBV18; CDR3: ASSPHAADTQY
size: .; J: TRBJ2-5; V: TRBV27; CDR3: ASSLGAGREGETQY
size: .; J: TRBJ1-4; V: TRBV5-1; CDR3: ASSYNRDRGTTNEKLF
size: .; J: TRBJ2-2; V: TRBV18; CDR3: ASSITGDNTGELF
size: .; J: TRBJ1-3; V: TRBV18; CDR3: ASSMSQGSSGNTIY
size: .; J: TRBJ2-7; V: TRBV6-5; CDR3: ASTPSLGGYEQY
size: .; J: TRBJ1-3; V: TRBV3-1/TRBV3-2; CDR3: ASSQGHSGNTIY
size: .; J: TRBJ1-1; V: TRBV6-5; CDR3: ASSSGTANTEAF
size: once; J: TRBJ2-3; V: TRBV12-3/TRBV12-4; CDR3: ASQRGEDTQY
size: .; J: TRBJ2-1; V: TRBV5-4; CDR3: ASSLVGGPHNEQF
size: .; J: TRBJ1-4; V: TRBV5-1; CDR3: ASSLGGQDNEKLF
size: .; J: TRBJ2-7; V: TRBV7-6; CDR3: ASSLSGTGTYEQY
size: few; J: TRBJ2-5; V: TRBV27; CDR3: ASSWGQGQETQY
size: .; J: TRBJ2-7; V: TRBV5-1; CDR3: ASSQGLAGFYEQY
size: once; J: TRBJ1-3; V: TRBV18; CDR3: ASSDQDWSSGNTIY
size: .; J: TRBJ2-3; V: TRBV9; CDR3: ASSVRSGREGADTQY
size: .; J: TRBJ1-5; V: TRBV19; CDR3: AAGSRMGQPQH
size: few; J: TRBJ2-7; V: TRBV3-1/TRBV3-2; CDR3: ASSRGTGDEQY
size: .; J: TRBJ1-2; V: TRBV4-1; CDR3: ASGRGLNYGYT
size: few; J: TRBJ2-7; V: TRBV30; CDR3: AWSVPGTGVEQY
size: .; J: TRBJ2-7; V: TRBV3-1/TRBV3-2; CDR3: ASSFGGQGLYEQY
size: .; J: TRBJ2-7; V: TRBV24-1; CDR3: ATSGRNNYEQY
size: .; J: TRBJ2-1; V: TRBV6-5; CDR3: ASSYMSGREDNEQF